The TCR beta chain under discussion was sequenced for a study of T cell changes during pregnancy in multiple sclerosis. Sequencing used immunoSEQ multiplex PCR; TCRdb keeps in-frame clones, though not all of them. The table shows tens of thousands of clones, with around nine tenths occurring only once. Trimming cost V 5 bases and J 3 bases, with 6 bases left between them. From germline, CDR1 is MNHNS and CDR2 SASEGT. The CDR3 extends over 12 amino acids. This clonotype originated in a female donor in good health, enrolled as a control in a pregnancy study. The material sequenced was CD4+ T cells from peripheral blood mononuclear cells, taken in the third trimester of pregnancy. The chain is built from TRBV6-1 and TRBJ2-3, with D possibly TRBD1 on 6 matching bases. CDR3 sequence (DNA): TGTGCCAGCAGTCAGGGGACAGATACGCAGTATTTT. This encodes CASSQGTDTQYF.